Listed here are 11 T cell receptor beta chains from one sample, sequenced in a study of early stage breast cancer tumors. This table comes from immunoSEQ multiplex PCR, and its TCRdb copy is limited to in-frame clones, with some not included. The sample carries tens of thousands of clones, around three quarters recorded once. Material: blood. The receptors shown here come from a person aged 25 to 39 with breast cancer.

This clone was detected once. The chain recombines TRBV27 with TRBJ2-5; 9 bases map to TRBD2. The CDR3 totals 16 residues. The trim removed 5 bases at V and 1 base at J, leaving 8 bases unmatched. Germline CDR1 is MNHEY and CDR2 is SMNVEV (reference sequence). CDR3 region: CASSTRAGGLQETQYF. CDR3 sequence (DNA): TGTGCCAGCAGTACCCGAGCGGGAGGTCTCCAAGAGACCCAGTACTTC.

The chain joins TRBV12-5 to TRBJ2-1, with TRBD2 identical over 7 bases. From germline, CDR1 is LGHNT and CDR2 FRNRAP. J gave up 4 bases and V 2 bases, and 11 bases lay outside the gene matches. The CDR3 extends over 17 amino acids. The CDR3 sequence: CASGLMAGAYNYNEQFF. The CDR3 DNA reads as TGTGCTAGTGGTTTGATGGCGGGAGCCTACAATTACAATGAGCAGTTCTTC.

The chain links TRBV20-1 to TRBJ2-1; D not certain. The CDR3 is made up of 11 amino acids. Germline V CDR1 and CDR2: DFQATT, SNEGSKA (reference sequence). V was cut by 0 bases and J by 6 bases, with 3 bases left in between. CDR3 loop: CSARDPNEQFF. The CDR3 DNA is TGCAGTGCTAGAGACCCCAATGAGCAGTTCTTC.

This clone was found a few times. The CDR3 reads CASSHSRNIAFF. For the CDR3, the DNA is TGTGCCAGCAGCCATAGCAGGAATATAGCTTTCTTT. The chain is built from TRBV14 and TRBJ1-1; D gene unclear. Germline V CDR1 and CDR2: SGHDN, FVKESK. The CDR3 has 12 residues. V was pared by 3 bases and J by 10 bases, with 12 bases between.

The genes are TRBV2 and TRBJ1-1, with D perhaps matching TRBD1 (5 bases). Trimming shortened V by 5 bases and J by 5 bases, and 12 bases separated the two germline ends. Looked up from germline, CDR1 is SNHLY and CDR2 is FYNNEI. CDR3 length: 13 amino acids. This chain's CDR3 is CASSFRRDTEAFF. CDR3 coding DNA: TGTGCCAGCAGTTTTCGCAGGGATACTGAAGCTTTCTTT.

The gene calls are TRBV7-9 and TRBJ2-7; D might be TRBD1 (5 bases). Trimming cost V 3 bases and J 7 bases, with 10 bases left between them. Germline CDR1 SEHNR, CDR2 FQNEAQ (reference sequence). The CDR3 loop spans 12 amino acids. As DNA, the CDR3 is TGTGCCAGCAGCTTCGAGACAGTTGAGCAGTACTTC. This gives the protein CASSFETVEQYF.

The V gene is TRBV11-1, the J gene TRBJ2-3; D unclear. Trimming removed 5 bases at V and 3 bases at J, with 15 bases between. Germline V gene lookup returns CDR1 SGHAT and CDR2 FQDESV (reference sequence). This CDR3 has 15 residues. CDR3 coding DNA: TGTGCCAGCAGCCATGGAGCTGCTTTGACAGATACGCAGTATTTT. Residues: CASSHGAALTDTQYF. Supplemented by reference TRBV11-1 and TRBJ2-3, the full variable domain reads EAEVAQSPRYKITEKSQAVAFWCDPISGHATLYWYRQILGQGPELLVQFQDESVVDDSQLPKDRFSAERLKGVDSTLKIQPAELGDSAMYLCASSHGAALTDTQYFGPGTRLTVL.

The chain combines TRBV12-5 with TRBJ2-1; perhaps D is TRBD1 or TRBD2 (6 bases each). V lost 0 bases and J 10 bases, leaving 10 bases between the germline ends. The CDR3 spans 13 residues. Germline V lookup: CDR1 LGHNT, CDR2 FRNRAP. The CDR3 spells CASGLVRGTEQFF. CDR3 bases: TGTGCTAGTGGTTTGGTACGGGGGACAGAGCAGTTCTTC.

CDR3 residues: CASSRGLGSSYEQYF. DNA of the CDR3: TGTGCCAGCAGTCGGGGACTAGGGAGCTCCTACGAGCAGTACTTC. The chain combines TRBV14 with TRBJ2-7; TRBD2 matches at 8 bases. This CDR3 has 15 amino acids. The germline gives CDR1 SGHDN, CDR2 FVKESK. The junction had 7 bases not matched to a gene; V was cut back by 6 bases and J by 0 bases.

Here the CDR3 DNA reads TGTGCCAGCAGCTTGGAAGCGACAGCGGAGCAGTTCTTC. Translation gives CASSLEATAEQFF. The rearrangement links TRBV5-4 to TRBJ2-1, with D tentatively TRBD1 (5 bases). The CDR3 has 13 residues. Germline CDR1 reads SGHNT; CDR2 reads YYREEE (reference sequence). V was shortened by 0 bases and J by 10 bases, with 11 bases between the two germline ends.

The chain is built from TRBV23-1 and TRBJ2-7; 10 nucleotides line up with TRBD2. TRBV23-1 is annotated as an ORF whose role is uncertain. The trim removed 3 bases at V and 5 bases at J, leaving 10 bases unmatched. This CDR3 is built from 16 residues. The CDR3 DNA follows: TGCGCCAGCAGTCAGGAGGAGCGGGAGGGCCAAAACGAGCAGTACTTC. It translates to CASSQEEREGQNEQYF.